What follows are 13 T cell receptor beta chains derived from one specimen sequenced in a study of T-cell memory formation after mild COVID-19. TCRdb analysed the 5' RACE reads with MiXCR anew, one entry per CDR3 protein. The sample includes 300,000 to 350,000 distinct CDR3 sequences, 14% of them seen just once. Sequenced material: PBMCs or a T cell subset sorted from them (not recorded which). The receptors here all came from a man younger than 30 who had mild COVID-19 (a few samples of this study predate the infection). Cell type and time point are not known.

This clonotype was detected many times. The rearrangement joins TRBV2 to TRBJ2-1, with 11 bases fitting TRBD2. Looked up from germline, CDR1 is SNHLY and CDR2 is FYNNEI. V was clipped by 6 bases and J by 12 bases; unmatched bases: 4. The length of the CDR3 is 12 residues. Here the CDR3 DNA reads TGTGCCAGCAGGGCTAGCGGGGGGTCGCAGTTCTTC. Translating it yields CASRASGGSQFF.

The CDR3 is CASSSRDRGTGELFF. The CDR3 nucleotides are TGTGCCAGCAGCTCTCGGGACAGGGGCACCGGGGAGCTGTTTTTT. The chain employs TRBV13 and TRBJ2-2, with TRBD1 matching over 10 bases. J was trimmed by 4 bases and V by 4 bases; bases with no gene match: 3. Germline lookup yields CDR1 PRHDT and CDR2 FYEKMQ (reference sequence). The CDR3 is 15 amino acids.

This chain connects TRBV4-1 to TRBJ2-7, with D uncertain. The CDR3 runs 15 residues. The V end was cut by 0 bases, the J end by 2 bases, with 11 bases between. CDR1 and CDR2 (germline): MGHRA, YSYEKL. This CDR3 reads CASSQDMSKTYEQYF. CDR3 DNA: TGCGCCAGCAGCCAAGATATGTCGAAGACCTACGAGCAGTACTTC.

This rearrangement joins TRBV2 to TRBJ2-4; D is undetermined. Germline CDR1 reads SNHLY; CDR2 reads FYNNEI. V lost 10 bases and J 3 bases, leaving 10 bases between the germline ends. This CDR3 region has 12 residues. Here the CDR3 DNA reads TGTGCCACCACCATAGGCAAAAACATTCAGTACTTC. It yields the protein CATTIGKNIQYF.

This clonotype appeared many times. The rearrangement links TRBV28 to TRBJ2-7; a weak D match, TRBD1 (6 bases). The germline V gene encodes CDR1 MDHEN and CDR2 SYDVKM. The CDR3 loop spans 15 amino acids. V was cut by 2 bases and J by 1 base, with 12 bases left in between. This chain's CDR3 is CASSLGQSESYEQYV. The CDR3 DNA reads TGTGCCAGCAGTTTAGGACAGTCAGAATCCTACGAGCAGTACGTC.

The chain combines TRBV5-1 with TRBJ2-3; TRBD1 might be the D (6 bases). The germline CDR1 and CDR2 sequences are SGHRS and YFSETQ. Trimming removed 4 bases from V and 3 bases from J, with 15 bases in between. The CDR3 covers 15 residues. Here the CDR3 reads CASSPFGGVTDTQYF. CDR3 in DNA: TGCGCCAGCAGCCCCTTTGGGGGCGTGACAGATACGCAGTATTTT.

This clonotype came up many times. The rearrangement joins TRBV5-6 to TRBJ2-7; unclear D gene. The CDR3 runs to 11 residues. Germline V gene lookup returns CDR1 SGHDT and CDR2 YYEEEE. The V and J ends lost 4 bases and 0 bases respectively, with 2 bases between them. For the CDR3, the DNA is TGTGCCAGCAGCAACTCCTACGAGCAGTACTTC. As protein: CASSNSYEQYF.

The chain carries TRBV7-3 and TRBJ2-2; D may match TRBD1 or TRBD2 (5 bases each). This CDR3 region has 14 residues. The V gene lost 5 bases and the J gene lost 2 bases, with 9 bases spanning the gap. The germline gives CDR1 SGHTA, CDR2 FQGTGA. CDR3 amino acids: CASSSRDNTGELFF. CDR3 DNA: TGTGCCAGCAGCAGCCGGGACAACACCGGGGAGCTGTTTTTT.

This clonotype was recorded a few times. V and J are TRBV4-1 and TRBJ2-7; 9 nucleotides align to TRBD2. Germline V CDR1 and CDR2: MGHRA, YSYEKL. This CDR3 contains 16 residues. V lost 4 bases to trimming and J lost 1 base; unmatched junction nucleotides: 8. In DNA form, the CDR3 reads TGCGCCAGCAGCCTCACCGCGCTAGCGGGGTCCTACGAGCAGTACTTC. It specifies CASSLTALAGSYEQYF.

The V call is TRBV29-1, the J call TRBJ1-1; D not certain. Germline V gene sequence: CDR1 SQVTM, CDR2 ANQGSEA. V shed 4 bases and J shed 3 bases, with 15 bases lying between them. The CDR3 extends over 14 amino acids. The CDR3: CSVAARQADTEAFF. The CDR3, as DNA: TGCAGCGTTGCAGCGAGGCAGGCGGACACTGAAGCTTTCTTT.

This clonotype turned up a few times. CDR3 loop: CSASVQSRTEAFF. The CDR3 DNA sequence: TGCAGTGCTAGTGTACAGTCAAGAACTGAAGCTTTCTTT. The V and J genes are TRBV20-1 and TRBJ1-1; no reliable D call. Trimming removed 3 bases at V and 5 bases at J, with 13 bases between. Germline V gene sequence: CDR1 DFQATT, CDR2 SNEGSKA (reference sequence). The CDR3 loop spans 13 amino acids.

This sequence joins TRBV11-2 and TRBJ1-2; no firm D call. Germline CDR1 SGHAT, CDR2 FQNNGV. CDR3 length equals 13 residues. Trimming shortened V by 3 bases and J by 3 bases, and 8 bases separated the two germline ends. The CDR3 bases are TGTGCCAGCAGCTTTTCCGGGGACTATGGCTACACCTTC. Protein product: CASSFSGDYGYTF.

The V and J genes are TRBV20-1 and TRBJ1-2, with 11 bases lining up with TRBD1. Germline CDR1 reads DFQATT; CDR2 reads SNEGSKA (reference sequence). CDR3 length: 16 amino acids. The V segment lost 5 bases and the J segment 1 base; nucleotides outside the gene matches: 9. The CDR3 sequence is CSAPKDRGLFNYGYTF. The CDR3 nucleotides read TGCAGTGCTCCGAAGGACAGGGGGCTGTTTAACTATGGCTACACCTTC.